The present TCR beta chain was sequenced within a study of control samples from healthy donors and cancer patients. The CDR3 consists of 14 residues. CDR1 and CDR2 from the germline V gene are SEHNR and FQNEAQ (reference sequence). With 1 base clipped from V and 6 bases from J, the junction kept 3 bases outside the gene matches. The data were produced by immunoSEQ multiplex PCR, yet TCRdb's version contains in-frame clones alone and is incomplete. The data hold about 170,000 clones, with roughly 92% observed a single time. This sequence joins TRBV7-9 and TRBJ1-5; 7 bases align to TRBD1. The sample consisted of blood. The receptor's source is a young woman in good health. The CDR3 here is CASSLDRGTQPQHF. The CDR3 DNA is TGTGCCAGCAGCTTAGACAGGGGAACTCAGCCCCAGCATTTT.